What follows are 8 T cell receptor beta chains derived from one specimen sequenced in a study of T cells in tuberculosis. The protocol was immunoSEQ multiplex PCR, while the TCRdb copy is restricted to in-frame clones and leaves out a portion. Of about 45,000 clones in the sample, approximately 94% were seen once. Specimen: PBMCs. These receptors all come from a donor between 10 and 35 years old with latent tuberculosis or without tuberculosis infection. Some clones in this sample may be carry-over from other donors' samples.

Here the CDR3 DNA reads TGTGCCAGCAGCCAAACAGGCTACGAGCAGTACTTC. It translates to CASSQTGYEQYF. V is TRBV27 and J is TRBJ2-7; maybe TRBD1 (5 bases). Germline V gene data show CDR1 as MNHEY and CDR2 as SMNVEV (reference sequence). The CDR3 extends over 12 amino acids. Trimming shortened V by 6 bases and J by 3 bases, and 9 bases separated the two germline ends.

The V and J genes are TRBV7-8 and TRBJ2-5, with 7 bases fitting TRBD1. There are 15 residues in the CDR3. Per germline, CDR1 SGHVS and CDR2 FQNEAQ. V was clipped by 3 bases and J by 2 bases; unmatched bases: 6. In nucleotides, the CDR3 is TGTGCCAGCAGCTTGAGGGGGCAGGAACAAGAGACCCAGTACTTC. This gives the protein CASSLRGQEQETQYF.

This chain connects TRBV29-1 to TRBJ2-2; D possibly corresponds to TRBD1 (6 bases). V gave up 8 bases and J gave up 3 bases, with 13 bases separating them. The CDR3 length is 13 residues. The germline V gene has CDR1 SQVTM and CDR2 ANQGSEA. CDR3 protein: CSFAWTDTGELFF. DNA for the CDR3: TGCAGCTTCGCATGGACAGACACCGGGGAGCTGTTTTTT.

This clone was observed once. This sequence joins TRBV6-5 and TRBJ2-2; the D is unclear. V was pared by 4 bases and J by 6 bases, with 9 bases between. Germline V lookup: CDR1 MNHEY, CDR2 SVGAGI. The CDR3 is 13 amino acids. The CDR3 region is CASSSGEAGELFF. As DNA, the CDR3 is TGTGCCAGCAGTTCCGGAGAGGCCGGGGAGCTGTTTTTT.

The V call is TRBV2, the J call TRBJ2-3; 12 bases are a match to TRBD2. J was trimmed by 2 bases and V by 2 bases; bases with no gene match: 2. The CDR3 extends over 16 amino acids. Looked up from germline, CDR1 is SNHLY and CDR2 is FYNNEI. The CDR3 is CASSERTSGTTDTQYF. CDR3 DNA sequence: TGTGCCAGCAGTGAACGGACTAGCGGGACCACAGATACGCAGTATTTT.

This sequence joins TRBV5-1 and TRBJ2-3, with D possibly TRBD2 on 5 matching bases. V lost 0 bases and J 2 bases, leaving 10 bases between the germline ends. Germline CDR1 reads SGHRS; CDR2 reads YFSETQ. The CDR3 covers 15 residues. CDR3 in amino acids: CASSLGQRYTDTQYF. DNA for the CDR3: TGCGCCAGCAGCTTGGGGCAGCGGTACACAGATACGCAGTATTTT.

This chain's CDR3 is CASSEFQGENTEAFF. The CDR3 region has the DNA TGTGCCAGCAGTGAATTTCAGGGGGAGAACACTGAAGCTTTCTTT. This chain joins TRBV28 and TRBJ1-1, with TRBD1 matching over 7 bases. CDR3 length: 15 amino acids. Germline V gene sequence: CDR1 MDHEN, CDR2 SYDVKM. Trimming removed 5 bases from V and 1 base from J; junction bases left unmatched: 7.

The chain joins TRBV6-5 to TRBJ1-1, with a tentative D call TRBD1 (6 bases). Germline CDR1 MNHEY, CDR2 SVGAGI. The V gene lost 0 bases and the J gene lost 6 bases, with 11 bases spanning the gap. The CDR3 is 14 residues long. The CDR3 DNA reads TGTGCCAGCAGTTACTCAAGGGGGAATTCTGAAGCTTTCTTT. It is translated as CASSYSRGNSEAFF.